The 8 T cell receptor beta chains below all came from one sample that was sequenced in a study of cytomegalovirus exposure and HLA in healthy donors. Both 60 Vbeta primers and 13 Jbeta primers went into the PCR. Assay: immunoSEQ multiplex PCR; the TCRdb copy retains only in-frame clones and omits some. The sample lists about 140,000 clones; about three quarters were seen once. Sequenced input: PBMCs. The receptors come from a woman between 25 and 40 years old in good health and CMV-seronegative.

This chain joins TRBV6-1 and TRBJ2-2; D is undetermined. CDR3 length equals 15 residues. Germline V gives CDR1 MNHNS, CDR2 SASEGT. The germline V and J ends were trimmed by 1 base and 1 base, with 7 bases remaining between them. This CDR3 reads CASSEGPLNTGELFF. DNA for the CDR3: TGTGCCAGCAGTGAAGGTCCGTTGAACACCGGGGAGCTGTTTTTT.

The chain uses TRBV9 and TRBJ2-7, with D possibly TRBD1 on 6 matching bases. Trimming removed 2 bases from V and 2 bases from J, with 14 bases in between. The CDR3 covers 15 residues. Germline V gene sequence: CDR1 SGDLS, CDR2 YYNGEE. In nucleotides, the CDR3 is TGTGCCAGCAGCGTTAGTATTGCAGGGGCCTACGAGCAGTACTTC. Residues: CASSVSIAGAYEQYF.

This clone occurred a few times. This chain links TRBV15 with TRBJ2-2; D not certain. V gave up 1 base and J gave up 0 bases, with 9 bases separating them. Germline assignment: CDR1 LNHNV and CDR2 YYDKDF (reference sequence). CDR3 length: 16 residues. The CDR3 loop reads CATSRGSSTNTGELFF. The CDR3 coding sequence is TGTGCCACCAGCAGAGGTAGCAGTACGAACACCGGGGAGCTGTTTTTT. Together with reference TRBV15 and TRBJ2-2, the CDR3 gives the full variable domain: DAMVIQNPRYQVTQFGKPVTLSCSQTLNHNVMYWYQQKSSQAPKLLFHYYDKDFNNEADTPDNFQSRRPNTSFCFLDIRSPGLGDTAMYLCATSRGSSTNTGELFFGEGSRLTVL.

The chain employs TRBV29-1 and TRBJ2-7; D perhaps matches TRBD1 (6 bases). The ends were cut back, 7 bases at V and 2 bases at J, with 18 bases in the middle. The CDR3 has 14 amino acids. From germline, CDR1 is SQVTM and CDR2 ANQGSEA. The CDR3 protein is CSARLRDKTYEQYF. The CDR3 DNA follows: TGCAGCGCCCGACTCCGGGACAAGACCTACGAGCAGTACTTC.

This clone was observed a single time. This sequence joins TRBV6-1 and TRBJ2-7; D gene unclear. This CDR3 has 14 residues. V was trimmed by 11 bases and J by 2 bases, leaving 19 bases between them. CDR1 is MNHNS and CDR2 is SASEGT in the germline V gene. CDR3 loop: CASSTVRRTYEQYF. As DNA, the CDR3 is TGTGCCTCCTCCACGGTCCGAAGAACCTACGAGCAGTACTTC.

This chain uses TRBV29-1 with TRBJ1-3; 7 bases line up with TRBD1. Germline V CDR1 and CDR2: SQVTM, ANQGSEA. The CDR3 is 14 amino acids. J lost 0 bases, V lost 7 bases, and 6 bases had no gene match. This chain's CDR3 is CSARTGDSGNTIYF. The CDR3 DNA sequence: TGCAGCGCAAGGACAGGCGACTCTGGAAACACCATATATTTT.

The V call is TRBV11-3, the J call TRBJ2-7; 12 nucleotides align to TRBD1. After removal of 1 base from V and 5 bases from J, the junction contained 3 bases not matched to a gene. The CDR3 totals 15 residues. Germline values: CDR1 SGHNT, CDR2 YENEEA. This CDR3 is CASSLAGQGAHEQYF. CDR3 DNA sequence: TGTGCCAGCAGCTTAGCGGGACAGGGGGCCCACGAGCAGTACTTC.

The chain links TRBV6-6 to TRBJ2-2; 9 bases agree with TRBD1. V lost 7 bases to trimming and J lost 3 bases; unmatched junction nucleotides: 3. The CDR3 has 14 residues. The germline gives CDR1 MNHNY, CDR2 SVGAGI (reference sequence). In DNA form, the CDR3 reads TGTGCCAGCAACCGACAGGGGGACACCGGGGAGCTGTTTTTT. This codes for CASNRQGDTGELFF.